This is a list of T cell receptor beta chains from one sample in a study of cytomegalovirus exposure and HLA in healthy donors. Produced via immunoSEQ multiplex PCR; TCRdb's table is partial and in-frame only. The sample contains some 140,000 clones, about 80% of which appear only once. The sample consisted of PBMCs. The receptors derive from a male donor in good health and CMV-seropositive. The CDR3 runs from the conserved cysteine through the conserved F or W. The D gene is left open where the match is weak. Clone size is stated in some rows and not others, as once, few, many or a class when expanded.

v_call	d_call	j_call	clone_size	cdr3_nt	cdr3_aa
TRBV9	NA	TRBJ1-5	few	TGTGCCAGCAGCGTATCGCAGCCCCAGCATTTT	CASSVSQPQHF
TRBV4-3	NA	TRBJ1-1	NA	TGCGCCAGCAGCTTGAGCCCGAACACTGAAGCTTTCTTT	CASSLSPNTEAFF
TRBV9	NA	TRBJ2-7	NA	TGTGCCAGCAGCGCGGGACTCCCAAACGAGCAGTACTTC	CASSAGLPNEQYF
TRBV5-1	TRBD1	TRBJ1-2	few	TGCGCCAGCAGCAGGACAGGGGGGTTGTATGGCTACACCTTC	CASSRTGGLYGYTF
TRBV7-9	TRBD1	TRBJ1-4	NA	TGTGCCAGCAGCTCCACAGGGGGCCCCTTTGCTAATGAAAAACTGTTTTTT	CASSSTGGPFANEKLFF
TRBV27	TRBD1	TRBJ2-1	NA	TGTGCCAGCAGTGCGGACAGGGGATCCTACAATGAGCAGTTCTTC	CASSADRGSYNEQFF
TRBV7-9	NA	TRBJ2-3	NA	TGTGCCAGCAGCTTAAACAGGGTGGGAGATACGCAGTATTTT	CASSLNRVGDTQYF
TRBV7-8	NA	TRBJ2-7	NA	TGTGCCAGCAGCTTTACAGTCAGACCCCCCTACGAGCAGTACTTC	CASSFTVRPPYEQYF
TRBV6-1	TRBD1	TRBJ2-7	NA	TGTGCCAGCAGTGTCGGGACAGGGCTCTACGAGCAGTACTTC	CASSVGTGLYEQYF
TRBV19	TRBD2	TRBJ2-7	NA	TGTGCCAGTAGTATCGGAGCGGGAGAGGGCGAGCAGTACTTC	CASSIGAGEGEQYF
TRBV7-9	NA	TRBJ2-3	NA	TGTGCCAGCAGCGCCACGGGAACCCCTAGCACAGATACGCAGTATTTT	CASSATGTPSTDTQYF
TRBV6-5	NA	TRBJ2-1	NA	TGTGCCAGCAGGGGACTCAACAATGAGCAGTTCTTC	CASRGLNNEQFF
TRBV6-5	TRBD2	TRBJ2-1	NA	TGTGCCAGCAGTTACGGGACTAGCGGATACAATGAGCAGTTCTTC	CASSYGTSGYNEQFF
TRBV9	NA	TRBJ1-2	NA	TGTGCCAGCAGCCCAAGACAGAATAACTATGGCTACACCTTC	CASSPRQNNYGYTF
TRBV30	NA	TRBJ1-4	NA	TGTGCCTGGAACTGGGGGCTTGGGGAAAAACTGTTTTTT	CAWNWGLGEKLFF
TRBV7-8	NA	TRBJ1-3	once	TGTGCCAGCAGACCGGGACACGGGGGGGGAAACACCATATATTTT	CASRPGHGGGNTIYF
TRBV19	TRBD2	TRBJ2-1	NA	TGTGCCAGTACCTCTTTAGCGGGAGACGCGTTCTTC	CASTSLAGDAFF
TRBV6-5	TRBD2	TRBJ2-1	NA	TGTGCCAGCAGTCCCCCGGGACTAGACTACAATGAGCAGTTCTTC	CASSPPGLDYNEQFF
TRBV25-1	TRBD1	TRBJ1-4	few	TGTGCCAGCAGTGACCGTGAGGGGGCTGCTAATGAAAAACTGTTTTTT	CASSDREGAANEKLFF
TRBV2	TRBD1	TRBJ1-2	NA	TGTGCCAGCAGTGGAGGGACAGCTAACTATGGCTACACCTTC	CASSGGTANYGYTF
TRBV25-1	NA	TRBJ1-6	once	TGTGCCAGCAGTGACAGGTTCAATTCACCCCTCCACTTT	CASSDRFNSPLHF
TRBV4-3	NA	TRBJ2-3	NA	TGCGCCAGCAGCAGACTCCACAGCACAGATACGCAGTATTTT	CASSRLHSTDTQYF
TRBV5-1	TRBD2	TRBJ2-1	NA	TGCGCCAGCAGCCCTGGGGGGGTTTACCCCCATGAGCAGTTCTTC	CASSPGGVYPHEQFF
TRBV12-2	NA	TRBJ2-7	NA	TGTGCAAGTCGCTTAGGAGGGGGTTACGAGCAGTACTTC	CASRLGGGYEQYF
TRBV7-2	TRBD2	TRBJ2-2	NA	TGTGCCAGCAGCTCCGGGACTAGAGCCGGGGAGCTGTTTTTT	CASSSGTRAGELFF
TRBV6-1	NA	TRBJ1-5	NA	TGTGCCAGCACCGAGGGAGGGGTCCAGCCCCAGCATTTT	CASTEGGVQPQHF
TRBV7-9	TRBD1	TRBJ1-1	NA	TGTGCCAGCAGTGGACAGGGGAACACTGAAGCTTTCTTT	CASSGQGNTEAFF
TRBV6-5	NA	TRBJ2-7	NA	TGTGCCAGCAGTTTAAGCGGATCCTACGAGCAGTACTTC	CASSLSGSYEQYF
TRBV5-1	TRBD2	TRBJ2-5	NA	TGCGCCAGCAGCCTGGGACTAGCGGGAAAAGAGACCCAGTACTTC	CASSLGLAGKETQYF
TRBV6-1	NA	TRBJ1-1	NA	TGTGCCAGCAGTGTTCAGGGGCACACTGAAGCTTTCTTT	CASSVQGHTEAFF
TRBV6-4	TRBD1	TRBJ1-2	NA	TGTGCCAGTCCGTCAGGGGGATATGGCTACACCTTC	CASPSGGYGYTF
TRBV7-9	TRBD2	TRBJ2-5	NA	TGTGCCAGCAGCCTCTGGACTAGCGGGACGGGGACCCAGTACTTC	CASSLWTSGTGTQYF
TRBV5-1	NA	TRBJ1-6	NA	TGCGCCAGCAGCTCGGGCCTTGGCCAGGGAAATTCACCCCTCCACTTT	CASSSGLGQGNSPLHF
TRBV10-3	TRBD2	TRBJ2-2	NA	TGTGCCACGGGGACTAGCGGGGCTTATAACACCGGGGAGCTGTTTTTT	CATGTSGAYNTGELFF
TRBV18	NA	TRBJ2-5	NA	TGTGCCAGCTCACCACGCAGTCCAGAGGCCCAGTACTTC	CASSPRSPEAQYF
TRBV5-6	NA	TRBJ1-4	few	TGTGCCAGCAGCTTGAATCAGGGGTTTGGTGAAAAACTGTTTTTT	CASSLNQGFGEKLFF
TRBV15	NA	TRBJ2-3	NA	TGTGCCACCAGCAGAGGGGGCGGGGCCTATACGCAGTATTTT	CATSRGGGAYTQYF
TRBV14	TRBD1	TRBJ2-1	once	TGTGCCAGCAGCCAAGATTCCTACAGGGGGTTCAAGAATGAGCAGTTCTTC	CASSQDSYRGFKNEQFF
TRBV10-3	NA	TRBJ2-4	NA	TGTGCCATCAGCGTGAACGGGCAGGGGCAAAACATTCAGTACTTC	CAISVNGQGQNIQYF
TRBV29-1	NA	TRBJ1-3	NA	TGCAGCGTCCACGACAGGTACTCTGGAAACACCATATATTTT	CSVHDRYSGNTIYF
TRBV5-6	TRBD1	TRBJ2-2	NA	TGTGCCAGCAGCTTACCGGGACAGGGCCCCGGGGAGCTGTTTTTT	CASSLPGQGPGELFF
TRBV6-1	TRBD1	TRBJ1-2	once	TGTGCCAGCAGTGAATATGGACAGGACGATGGCTACACCTTC	CASSEYGQDDGYTF
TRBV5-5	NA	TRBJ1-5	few	TGTGCCAGCAGCTTTAGTGTGCCTTTCAATCAGCCCCAGCATTTT	CASSFSVPFNQPQHF
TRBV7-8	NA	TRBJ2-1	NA	TGTGCCAGCAGCCCTGGGGCAGCTTACAATGAGCAGTTCTTC	CASSPGAAYNEQFF
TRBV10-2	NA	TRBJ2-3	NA	TGCGCCAGCGTTACAGGTTCCTTCACAGATACGCAGTATTTT	CASVTGSFTDTQYF
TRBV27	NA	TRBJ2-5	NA	TGTGCCAGCAGTTTAGGCGGAAATTACCAAGAGACCCAGTACTTC	CASSLGGNYQETQYF
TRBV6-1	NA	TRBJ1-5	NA	TGTGCCAGCAGTGAAACGAGGGTTGATCAGCCCCAGCATTTT	CASSETRVDQPQHF
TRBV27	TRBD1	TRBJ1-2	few	TGTGCCAGCAGTTTAACCCAGGACAGGGGGCTCTATGGCTACACCTTC	CASSLTQDRGLYGYTF
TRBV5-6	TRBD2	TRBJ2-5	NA	TGTGCCAGCAGCTTGGGGGGGGGTTTCCAAGAGACCCAGTACTTC	CASSLGGGFQETQYF
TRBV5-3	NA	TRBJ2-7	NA	TGTGCCAGAAGCCCGGGGAACTACGAGCAGTACTTC	CARSPGNYEQYF
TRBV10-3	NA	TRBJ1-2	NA	TGTGCCATCAGTGTCGGGGAAACTAACTATGGCTACACCTTC	CAISVGETNYGYTF
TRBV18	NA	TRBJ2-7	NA	TGTGCCAGCTCACCTACCCAGGGTTCCTACGAGCAGTACTTC	CASSPTQGSYEQYF
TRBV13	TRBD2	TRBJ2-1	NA	TGTGCCAGCAGCGTGACGGGGGGGCAGTACAATGAGCAGTTCTTC	CASSVTGGQYNEQFF
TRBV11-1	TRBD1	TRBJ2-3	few	TGTGCCAGCAGCTTAGAGCAAGGACAGGCGACAGATACGCAGTATTTT	CASSLEQGQATDTQYF
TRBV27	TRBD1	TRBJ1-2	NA	TGTGCCAGCAGTCCGGACAGGCCTAACTATGGCTACACCTTC	CASSPDRPNYGYTF
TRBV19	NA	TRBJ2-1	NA	TGTGCCAGTAGCTTGGAGAACAATGAGCAGTTCTTC	CASSLENNEQFF
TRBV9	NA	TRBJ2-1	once	TGTGCCAGCAGCGTGGCCGGACAAAGCTCCTACAATGAGCAGTTCTTC	CASSVAGQSSYNEQFF
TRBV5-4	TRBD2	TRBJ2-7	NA	TGTGCCAGCAGCTTGGTGGGCGGGAGCTCCTACGAGCAGTACTTC	CASSLVGGSSYEQYF